The clone carrying this T cell receptor beta chain came up once. The sample belongs to a study of blood T cell repertoires in COVID-19. Study information: The origin of the acute and convalescent COVID-19 samples was the United States, Italy and Spain. From T cells, B-cell-depleted T cells, or PBMCs came the material, which was cDNA or gDNA.

This CDR3 spans 12 amino acids. V was pared by 3 bases and J by 6 bases, with 6 bases between. Germline loops: CDR1 SGHTA, CDR2 FQGTGA. Per the authors' pipeline: Amplification with reference gene primers provided the estimates of nucleated cell counts. Here immunoSEQ multiplex PCR was the method, and the copy in TCRdb shows in-frame clones only, minus some. The DNA gave D and trimming, while V, J and clone size come from that table. This sample yields tens of thousands of clones, of which over 80% are seen a single time; about 25% belongs to the top ten. This clonotype was sampled from a man aged 50 to 59 with active or convalescent COVID-19. Sequencing input: peripheral blood. The rearrangement joins TRBV7-3 to TRBJ2-1; D remains ambiguous. As DNA, the CDR3 is TGTGCCAGCAGCTTTAGTACCAATGAGCAGTTCTTC. Translating it yields CASSFSTNEQFF.